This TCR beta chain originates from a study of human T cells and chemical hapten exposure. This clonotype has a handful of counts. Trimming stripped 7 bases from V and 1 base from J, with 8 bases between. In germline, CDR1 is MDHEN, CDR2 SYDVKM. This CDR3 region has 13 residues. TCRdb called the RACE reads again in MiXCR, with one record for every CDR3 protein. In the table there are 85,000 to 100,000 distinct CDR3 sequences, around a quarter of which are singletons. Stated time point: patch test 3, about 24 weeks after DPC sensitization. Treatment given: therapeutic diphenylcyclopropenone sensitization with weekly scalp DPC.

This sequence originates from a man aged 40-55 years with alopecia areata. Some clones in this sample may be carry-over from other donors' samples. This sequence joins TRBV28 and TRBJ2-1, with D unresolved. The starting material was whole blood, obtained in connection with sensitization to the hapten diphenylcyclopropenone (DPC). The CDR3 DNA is TGTGCCAGCAACCCTGCTTCCTACAATGAGCAGTTCTTC. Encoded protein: CASNPASYNEQFF.